These 30 T cell receptor beta chains came from one sample sequenced in a study of T cells expressing NK-cell markers. TCRdb re-called the 5' RACE reads, yielding one record per CDR3 amino acid sequence without DNA. The listing contains 150,000 or so distinct CDR3 sequences. The sample consisted of blood T cells: a sorted CD56 or NKG2C T cell subset, CD4+ or CD8+ T cells, or bulk PBMC T cells (not recorded which). Receptors originate from a woman aged 45-65 years in good health.

CDR3 in amino acids: CATSDGYDLAGAGNEQFF. The chain couples TRBV24-1 to TRBJ2-1; TCRdb's D call, TRBD2, is unchecked because there is no DNA. The CDR3 is 18 amino acids. The germline V gene encodes CDR1 KGHDR and CDR2 SFDVKD.

The chain combines TRBV24-1 with TRBJ2-2; TCRdb's D call of TRBD2 is untestable without DNA. The CDR3 contains 14 residues. Germline loops: CDR1 KGHDR, CDR2 SFDVKD. CDR3 residues: CATSESGHTGELFF.

J is TRBJ2-1 and V is TRBV5-1; as DNA is missing, the TRBD2 call by TCRdb cannot be tested. Germline CDR1 SGHRS, CDR2 YFSETQ. The CDR3 totals 14 residues. This CDR3 reads CASSLAGTWNEQFF.

The chain joins TRBV27 to TRBJ2-3; TCRdb returns TRBD2, unconfirmable since there is no DNA. The CDR3 is 15 residues long. Per germline, CDR1 MNHEY and CDR2 SMNVEV (reference sequence). The CDR3: CASSSRLAWTDTQYF.

CDR3: CASAPWAGGTGELFF. The chain combines TRBV12-5 with TRBJ2-2; the TCRdb D gene call, TRBD1, has no DNA to confirm it. Germline V gene sequence: CDR1 LGHNT, CDR2 FRNRAP. There are 15 residues in the CDR3.

The rearrangement uses TRBV5-1 and TRBJ2-4; TCRdb designates TRBD2, a call that cannot be tested without DNA. Germline V gives CDR1 SGHRS, CDR2 YFSETQ. The CDR3 is made up of 17 amino acids. The CDR3 region is CASSLSGSLRRGNIQYF.

The chain uses TRBV7-9 and TRBJ2-5; TCRdb proposes TRBD2, but this gene call is untestable without DNA. CDR3 length equals 14 residues. The germline V gene encodes CDR1 SEHNR and CDR2 FQNEAQ (reference sequence). The CDR3 sequence: CASRSTEYGETQYF.

The CDR3: CASSGQGTEPFF. V is TRBV7-8 and J is TRBJ2-1; the D gene TCRdb calls, TRBD1, cannot be checked with no DNA. This CDR3 has 12 residues. Germline loops: CDR1 SGHVS, CDR2 FQNEAQ.

The chain couples TRBV3-1 to TRBJ2-1; the D gene TCRdb calls, TRBD2, cannot be checked with no DNA. CDR1 is LGHDT and CDR2 is YNNKEL in the germline V gene (reference sequence). This CDR3 is 16 amino acids long. Here the CDR3 reads CASSPPSGRADNEQFF.

The rearrangement uses TRBV27 and TRBJ2-3. The CDR3 length is 16 residues. Germline V gives CDR1 MNHEY, CDR2 SMNVEV (reference sequence). The CDR3 loop reads CASSLDRGMSTDTQYF.

The chain carries TRBV27 and TRBJ2-1; TCRdb outputs TRBD1, but without DNA this stays unchecked. CDR3 length equals 16 residues. Germline V gives CDR1 MNHEY, CDR2 SMNVEV (reference sequence). The chain's CDR3 is CASSLSTQGARNEQFF.

The rearrangement joins TRBV5-1 to TRBJ2-5; with no DNA, the TCRdb D assignment of TRBD1 cannot be verified. The CDR3 is made up of 15 amino acids. CDR1 is SGHRS, CDR2 YFSETQ, per germline. CDR3 region: CASSLAWGQRETQYF.

The chain couples TRBV7-8 to TRBJ2-1; the D call from TCRdb, TRBD2, cannot be confirmed without DNA. Per the germline V gene, CDR1 is SGHVS and CDR2 is FQNEAQ. The CDR3 is made up of 13 amino acids. This CDR3 reads CASSPLGRNEQFF.

The V gene is TRBV29-1, the J gene TRBJ2-7. Germline values: CDR1 SQVTM, CDR2 ANQGSEA. The CDR3 is 13 residues long. CDR3 sequence: CSVEAGIAYEQYF.

This sequence joins TRBV12-3 or TRBV12-4 and TRBJ2-7; there is no DNA to check the TCRdb D call of TRBD1. This CDR3 has 15 residues. CDR3 residues: CASSLGAQGPYEQYF.

The chain uses TRBV24-1 and TRBJ2-5; TCRdb's assignment of TRBD1 cannot be checked, as there is no DNA. This CDR3 comprises 13 residues. Germline CDR1 KGHDR, CDR2 SFDVKD. This CDR3 reads CASDYAGPETQYF.

The rearrangement uses TRBV2 and TRBJ2-1. This CDR3 spans 13 amino acids. Germline CDR1 and CDR2: SNHLY and FYNNEI. The CDR3 protein is CASKFDASREQFF. Full variable domain (rest looked up from reference TRBV2 and TRBJ2-1): EPEVTQTPSHQVTQMGQEVILRCVPISNHLYFYWYRQILGQKVEFLVSFYNNEISEKSEIFDDQFSVERPDGSNFTLKIRSTKLEDSAMYFCASKFDASREQFFGPGTRLTVL.

The chain combines TRBV27 with TRBJ2-2; checking the TCRdb D call of TRBD1 is not possible without DNA. The length of the CDR3 is 14 residues. Germline lookup yields CDR1 MNHEY and CDR2 SMNVEV (reference sequence). The CDR3 loop is CASNAQGRSGELFF.

V usage is TRBV9 and J usage is TRBJ2-5; the TCRdb D gene call, TRBD2, has no DNA to confirm it. The CDR3 spans 17 residues. Germline V gene lookup returns CDR1 SGDLS and CDR2 YYNGEE. The CDR3 spells CASSVGTAATVRETQYF.

J is TRBJ2-1 and V is TRBV5-1; without DNA, the TCRdb call of TRBD2 cannot be checked. This CDR3 comprises 16 residues. Germline values: CDR1 SGHRS, CDR2 YFSETQ. The CDR3 sequence: CASSKRLAGGDNEQFF.

V is TRBV11-3 and J is TRBJ1-5. The germline V gene encodes CDR1 SGHNT and CDR2 YENEEA. The CDR3 contains 13 residues. The CDR3 here is CASSMYSNQPQHF.

The V gene is TRBV4-1, the J gene TRBJ1-1; TCRdb reports TRBD1, a call that lacks DNA to check it against. Germline V gene data show CDR1 as MGHRA and CDR2 as YSYEKL. This CDR3 has 14 residues. The CDR3 is CASSPAGEYTEAFF.

The V and J genes are TRBV13 and TRBJ2-1; TCRdb returns TRBD2, unconfirmable since there is no DNA. Germline V gene data show CDR1 as PRHDT and CDR2 as FYEKMQ (reference sequence). CDR3 length: 14 residues. CDR3 loop: CASSPPSGSNEQFF.

The rearrangement joins TRBV5-1 to TRBJ2-1; checking the TCRdb D call of TRBD2 is not possible without DNA. Germline V CDR1 and CDR2: SGHRS, YFSETQ. The CDR3 length is 16 residues. The CDR3 sequence: CASSIRLAGGFGEQFF.

The chain joins TRBV7-3 to TRBJ2-1; TCRdb selects TRBD1, and the lack of DNA leaves this call unchecked. The CDR3 is made up of 16 amino acids. Germline loops: CDR1 SGHTA, CDR2 FQGTGA. The CDR3 here is CASSPTRRPSYNEQFF.

The V gene is TRBV7-9, the J gene TRBJ2-7. This CDR3 is built from 14 residues. CDR1 SEHNR and CDR2 FQNEAQ come from the germline V gene (reference sequence). CDR3 protein: CASSQIADSYEQYF.

J is TRBJ2-2 and V is TRBV7-2. Germline V gives CDR1 SGHTA, CDR2 FQGNSA. The CDR3 runs to 13 residues. This CDR3 is CASSLGWTGELFF.

The chain joins TRBV24-1 to TRBJ2-1; no DNA is available, so the TRBD1 call from TCRdb remains unchecked. The V gene's germline CDR1 is KGHDR and CDR2 SFDVKD. The CDR3 runs 16 residues. The CDR3 region is CATSDPRGQGSNEQFF.

CDR3: CATSPIDRGPYNEQFF. The chain joins TRBV24-1 to TRBJ2-1; TCRdb gives TRBD1 as the D gene, but with no DNA this cannot be confirmed. The germline gives CDR1 KGHDR, CDR2 SFDVKD. The CDR3 contains 16 residues.

The genes are TRBV27 and TRBJ2-2; TCRdb names TRBD2, which stays unverified in the absence of DNA. Germline V CDR1 and CDR2: MNHEY, SMNVEV (reference sequence). This CDR3 spans 17 amino acids. This CDR3 is CASSQQRTSGQVAELFF.